The 17 T cell receptor beta chains in this list originate from one sample, sequenced in a study of PD-1 blockade in classical Hodgkin lymphoma. No patient escaped relapse after autologous stem cell transplantation, and brentuximab vedotin exposure varied. The method was immunoSEQ multiplex PCR; TCRdb's version includes in-frame clones alone and lacks a portion of them. The data hold tens of thousands of clones, with 81% observed a single time. The sample in question was peripheral blood mononuclear cells (PBMCs), obtained at baseline. Receptors originate from a human donor with classical Hodgkin lymphoma.

The chain employs TRBV4-2 and TRBJ2-1; D is uncertain. CDR1 LGHNA and CDR2 YNFKEQ come from the germline V gene. The CDR3 is 17 residues long. V lost 1 base and J lost 0, with 13 bases in between. This chain's CDR3 is CASSQGNGPNSYNEQFF. Here the CDR3 DNA reads TGTGCCAGCAGCCAAGGAAACGGACCGAACTCCTACAATGAGCAGTTCTTC.

The chain recombines TRBV5-4 with TRBJ2-2; 8 bases map to TRBD2. This CDR3 is 17 amino acids long. V dropped 4 bases and J dropped 7; count of bases not matched to a gene: 15. Germline CDR1 and CDR2: SGHNT and YYREEE (reference sequence). The CDR3 bases are TGTGCCAGCAGCCCTAACTCTGGCGGGAGGTTCAACGGGGAGCTGTTTTTT. Its translation: CASSPNSGGRFNGELFF.

This clone was found once. This sequence joins TRBV7-6 and TRBJ2-2; D might be TRBD2 (6 bases). There are 13 residues in the CDR3. CDR1 and CDR2 from the germline V gene are SGHVS and FNYEAQ. V dropped 8 bases and J dropped 6 bases, with 13 bases sitting between them. The CDR3 region is CASGAPGAGELFF. As DNA, the CDR3 is TGTGCCAGCGGGGCCCCGGGAGCCGGGGAGCTGTTTTTT.

The J gene is TRBJ2-2, the V gene TRBV6-5, with D unresolved. CDR3 length: 15 residues. Looked up from germline, CDR1 is MNHEY and CDR2 is SVGAGI. V shed 7 bases and J shed 5 bases, with 17 bases lying between them. The DNA of the CDR3 is TGTGCCAGCAAGCCGGGCATCGGGTGGACCGGGGAGCTGTTTTTT. Residues: CASKPGIGWTGELFF.

The V call is TRBV5-8, the J call TRBJ2-3, with 9 bases that match TRBD1. The J segment lost 6 bases and the V segment lost 4 bases, leaving 9 bases of the junction unmatched. CDR1 SGHTS and CDR2 YDEGEE come from the germline V gene. This CDR3 contains 15 residues. CDR3 sequence reads: CASSPGGTGTDTQYF. DNA of the CDR3: TGTGCCAGCAGCCCGGGCGGGACAGGGACCGATACGCAGTATTTT.

The DNA for the CDR3 is TGTGCCAGCAGCTTAGCGCAGACAGGGCAGGGCTACACCTTC. Translating gives CASSLAQTGQGYTF. This sequence joins TRBV7-2 and TRBJ1-2; the match to TRBD1 covers 7 bases. Germline CDR1 is SGHTA and CDR2 is FQGNSA. The CDR3 is 14 residues long. V gave up 0 bases and J gave up 8 bases; unmatched junction bases: 6.

This chain connects TRBV5-4 to TRBJ1-2; 7 bases align to TRBD1. The CDR3 has 14 amino acids. CDR1 is SGHNT and CDR2 is YYREEE in the germline V gene (reference sequence). Unmatched junction bases numbered 3, after V lost 0 bases and J lost 4 bases. The CDR3 here is CASSLVGGVYGYTF. Here the CDR3 DNA reads TGTGCCAGCAGCTTGGTAGGGGGCGTCTATGGCTACACCTTC.

The V and J genes are TRBV5-6 and TRBJ2-4, with 8 bases aligning to TRBD1. The CDR3 contains 19 residues. CDR1 SGHDT and CDR2 YYEEEE come from the germline V gene. With 0 bases clipped from V and 0 bases from J, the junction kept 11 bases outside the gene matches. As DNA, the CDR3 is TGTGCCAGCAGCTTGGCCCTCACAGGGGGGACTGAAGCCAAAAACATTCAGTACTTC. Its protein is CASSLALTGGTEAKNIQYF.

J is TRBJ1-5 and V is TRBV19; TRBD1 aligns across 7 bases. This CDR3 is 18 amino acids long. From germline, CDR1 is LNHDA and CDR2 SQIVND (reference sequence). After removal of 5 bases from V and 0 bases from J, the junction contained 13 bases not matched to a gene. The DNA of the CDR3 is TGTGCCAGTAGTGAGGACAGGCGTGGGCCCTATAGCAATCAGCCCCAGCATTTT. This translates into CASSEDRRGPYSNQPQHF. The variable domain in full, with the rest retrieved from reference TRBV19 and TRBJ1-5, is DGGITQSPKYLFRKEGQNVTLSCEQNLNHDAMYWYRQDPGQGLRLIYYSQIVNDFQKGDIAEGYSVSREKKESFPLTVTSAQKNPTAFYLCASSEDRRGPYSNQPQHFGDGTRLSIL.

CDR3 DNA sequence: TGTGCCAGCAGCTTAAGGGACAGCTACACCTTC. This gives the protein CASSLRDSYTF. The genes are TRBV7-2 and TRBJ1-2; D is perhaps TRBD1 (6 bases). This CDR3 has 11 amino acids. V was cut by 2 bases and J by 9 bases, with 7 bases left in between. Germline CDR1 reads SGHTA; CDR2 reads FQGNSA.

The V and J genes are TRBV28 and TRBJ2-1, with D maybe TRBD1 (5 bases). V gave up 7 bases and J gave up 4 bases, with 8 bases separating them. The CDR3 is 12 amino acids. Germline V gene data show CDR1 as MDHEN and CDR2 as SYDVKM. The CDR3 DNA is TGTGCCAGCACCTCAGGGTACAATGAGCAGTTCTTC. As protein: CASTSGYNEQFF.

This clone has more than one count but fewer than ten. The chain joins TRBV11-2 to TRBJ1-2; TRBD1 is a possible D gene (6 bases). There are 14 residues in the CDR3. The V and J ends lost 5 bases and 6 bases respectively, with 16 bases between them. Germline V lookup: CDR1 SGHAT, CDR2 FQNNGV. The CDR3 bases are TGTGCCAGCAGCCCAAGCTCGGGGGCGGATGGCTACACCTTC. Translation: CASSPSSGADGYTF.

V usage is TRBV29-1 and J usage is TRBJ2-1; 7 bases are shared with TRBD1. This CDR3 region has 13 residues. Germline-derived CDR1 and CDR2 are SQVTM and ANQGSEA. The V gene end was trimmed by 6 bases and the J gene end by 5 bases; junction bases not matched to a gene: 7. CDR3 sequence reads: CSVVTGYHNEQFF. The CDR3 DNA sequence: TGCAGCGTCGTGACAGGGTACCACAATGAGCAGTTCTTC.

The V call is TRBV12-5, the J call TRBJ1-2; the D gene is possibly TRBD1 (6 bases). Trimming took 5 bases from V and 3 from J, leaving 13 bases between them. CDR3 length: 14 amino acids. CDR1 and CDR2 from the germline V gene are LGHNT and FRNRAP. CDR3 DNA sequence: TGTGCTAGTGGTCCCGGACAGTCTTACTATGGCTACACCTTC. Protein product: CASGPGQSYYGYTF.

The chain recombines TRBV10-3 with TRBJ2-1; a weak D match, TRBD1 (5 bases). V was shortened by 2 bases and J by 14 bases, with 19 bases between the two germline ends. This CDR3 contains 14 residues. CDR1 is ENHRY and CDR2 is SYGVKD in the germline V gene. The CDR3 coding sequence is TGTGCCATCAGTGAGACAAGAGAAGGGGTTAGGAAGTTCTTC. It translates to CAISETREGVRKFF.

The chain is built from TRBV7-2 and TRBJ1-1; 7 bases align to TRBD1. Germline V gene lookup returns CDR1 SGHTA and CDR2 FQGNSA. The J segment lost 5 bases and the V segment lost 2 bases, leaving 5 bases of the junction unmatched. The CDR3 has 14 residues. As DNA, the CDR3 is TGTGCCAGCAGCTTACAGGGGGGTGAAACTGAAGCTTTCTTT. As protein: CASSLQGGETEAFF.

The rearrangement uses TRBV7-2 and TRBJ1-2, with 7 bases lining up with TRBD1. The CDR3 covers 17 residues. Germline trimming cut 5 bases from V and 4 bases from J; bases unmatched to any gene: 16. The germline V gene has CDR1 SGHTA and CDR2 FQGNSA. The CDR3 loop reads CASSTTSSMTGRYGYTF. CDR3 nucleotide sequence: TGTGCCAGCAGCACTACGTCCTCTATGACAGGGCGCTATGGCTACACCTTC.